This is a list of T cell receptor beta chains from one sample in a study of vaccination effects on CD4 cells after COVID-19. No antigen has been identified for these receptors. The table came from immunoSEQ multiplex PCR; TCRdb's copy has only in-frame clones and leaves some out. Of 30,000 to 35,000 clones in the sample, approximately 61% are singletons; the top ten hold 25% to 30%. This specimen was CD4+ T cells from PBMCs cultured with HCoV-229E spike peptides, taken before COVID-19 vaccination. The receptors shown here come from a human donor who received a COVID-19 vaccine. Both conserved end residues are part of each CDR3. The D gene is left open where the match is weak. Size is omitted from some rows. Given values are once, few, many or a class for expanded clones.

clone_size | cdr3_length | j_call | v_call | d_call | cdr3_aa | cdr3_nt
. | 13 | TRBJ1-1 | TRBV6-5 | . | CASSRTLNTEAFF | TGTGCCAGCAGCCGGACCCTGAACACTGAAGCTTTCTTT
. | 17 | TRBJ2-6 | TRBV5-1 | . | CASSLEPVTSGANVLTF | TGCGCCAGCAGCTTGGAACCGGTCACCTCTGGGGCCAACGTCCTGACTTTC
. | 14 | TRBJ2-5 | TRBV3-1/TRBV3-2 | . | CASSLGVGEETQYF | TGTGCCAGCAGTCTGGGGGTGGGGGAAGAGACCCAGTACTTC
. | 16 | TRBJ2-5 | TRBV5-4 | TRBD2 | CASSLGTSSSQETQYF | TGTGCCAGCAGCTTGGGGACTAGCAGCAGCCAAGAGACCCAGTACTTC
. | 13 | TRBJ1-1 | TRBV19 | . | CASSIVAGERAFF | TGTGCCAGTAGTATTGTTGCAGGGGAAAGAGCTTTCTTT
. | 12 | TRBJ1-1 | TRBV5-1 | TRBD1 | CASSSDRDKPFF | TGCGCCAGCAGCTCGGACAGGGACAAACCTTTCTTT
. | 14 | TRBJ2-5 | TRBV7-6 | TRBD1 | CASSARDRVETQYF | TGTGCCAGCAGCGCCAGGGACAGGGTGGAGACCCAGTACTTC
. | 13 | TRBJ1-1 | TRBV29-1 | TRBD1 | CSAAGGWDTEAFF | TGCAGCGCTGCAGGGGGTTGGGACACTGAAGCTTTCTTT
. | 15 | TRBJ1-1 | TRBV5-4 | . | CASSLEAGRNTEAFF | TGTGCCAGCAGCTTGGAGGCAGGGCGGAACACTGAAGCTTTCTTT
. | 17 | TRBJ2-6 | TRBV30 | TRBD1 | CAWRRGQGAGGANVLTF | TGTGCCTGGAGGAGGGGACAGGGGGCAGGTGGGGCCAACGTCCTGACTTTC
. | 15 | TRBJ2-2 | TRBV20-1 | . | CSASGGHANTGELFF | TGCAGTGCTAGTGGCGGGCACGCGAACACCGGGGAGCTGTTTTTT
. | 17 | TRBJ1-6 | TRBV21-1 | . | CASIRALRGSYNSPLHF | TGTGCCAGCATCCGGGCCCTCCGGGGGTCCTATAATTCACCCCTCCACTTT
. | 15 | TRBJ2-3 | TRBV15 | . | CATSRGPGHTDTQYF | TGTGCCACCAGCAGAGGACCCGGGCACACAGATACGCAGTATTTT
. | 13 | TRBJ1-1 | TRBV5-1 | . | CASSNQLETEAFF | TGCGCCAGCAGCAACCAGCTCGAGACTGAAGCTTTCTTT
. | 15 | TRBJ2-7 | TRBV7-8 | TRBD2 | CASSLGTSGPGEQYF | TGTGCCAGCAGCTTGGGGACTAGCGGTCCCGGCGAGCAGTACTTC
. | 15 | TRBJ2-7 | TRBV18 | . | CASSSAPAGFYEQYF | TGTGCCAGCTCATCCGCTCCCGCAGGCTTCTACGAGCAGTACTTC
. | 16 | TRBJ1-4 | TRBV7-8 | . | CASTRFAGRENEKLFF | TGTGCCAGCACCCGCTTTGCAGGGAGGGAAAATGAAAAACTGTTTTTT
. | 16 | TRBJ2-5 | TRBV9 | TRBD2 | CASSKGTSGDQETQYF | TGTGCCAGCAGCAAGGGGACTAGCGGGGACCAAGAGACCCAGTACTTC
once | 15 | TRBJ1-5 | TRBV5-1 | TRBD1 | CASSTGTGGNQPQHF | TGCGCCAGCAGCACGGGGACAGGGGGTAATCAGCCCCAGCATTTT
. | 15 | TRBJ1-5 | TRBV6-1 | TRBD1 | CASREGTAFNQPQHF | TGTGCCAGCAGGGAAGGGACAGCCTTCAATCAGCCCCAGCATTTT
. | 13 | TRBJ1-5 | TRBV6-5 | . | CASSLTAGQPQHF | TGTGCCAGCAGCCTGACGGCGGGTCAGCCCCAGCATTTT
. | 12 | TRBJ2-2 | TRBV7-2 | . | CASSLAGGELFF | TGTGCCAGCAGCTTAGCGGGGGGGGAGCTGTTTTTT